What follows describes a single T cell receptor (beta chain). Authors' processing steps: From reference gene primer amplification, estimates of nucleated cell counts were derived. Generated by immunoSEQ multiplex PCR, the TCRdb table keeps only in-frame clones and is missing some. That table is the source of V, J and clone size, and D and trimming were worked out from the DNA. The repertoire holds roughly 700,000 clones, 85% to 90% seen once, with approximately 0.25% in the top ten. This entry belongs to a study of blood T cell repertoires in COVID-19. Study in general: Spain, Italy and the United States supplied samples that represented acute and convalescent COVID-19. The analysed material was cDNA or gDNA that came from T cells, B-cell-depleted T cells, or PBMCs.

V was pared by 2 bases and J by 8 bases, with 12 bases of the junction left unmatched. This CDR3 is 16 amino acids long. Germline assignment: CDR1 MNHEY and CDR2 SVGEGT. The specimen sequenced was peripheral blood. The receptor comes from a woman between 18 and 29 years old with acute or convalescent COVID-19. This rearrangement joins TRBV6-2 or TRBV6-3 to TRBJ2-3, with 8 bases that match TRBD2. The CDR3 loop reads CASSYLPGLSGVTQYF. The DNA of the CDR3 is TGTGCCAGCAGTTACCTCCCGGGACTTAGCGGGGTTACGCAGTATTTT.